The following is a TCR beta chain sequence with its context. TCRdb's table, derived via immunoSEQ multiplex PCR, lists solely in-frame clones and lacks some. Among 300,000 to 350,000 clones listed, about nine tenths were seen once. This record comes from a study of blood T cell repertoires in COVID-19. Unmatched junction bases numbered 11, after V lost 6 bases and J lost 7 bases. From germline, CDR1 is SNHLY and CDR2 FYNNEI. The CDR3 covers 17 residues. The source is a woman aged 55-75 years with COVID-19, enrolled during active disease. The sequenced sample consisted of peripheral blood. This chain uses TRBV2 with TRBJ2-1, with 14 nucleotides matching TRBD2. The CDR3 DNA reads TGTGCCAGCAGGGGCATGACTAGCGGGGGGGCTGGGAATGAGCAGTTCTTC. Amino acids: CASRGMTSGGAGNEQFF.